This TCR beta chain stems from a study of T cells in Graves' hyperthyroidism and ophthalmopathy. What was amplified from RNA transcripts were TCR beta CDR3 regions. With the HTBI primer set, the TCR CDR3 went through a first round of RT-PCR. Each CDR3 protein gets one entry after TCRdb re-called the multiplex PCR reads with MiXCR. The table shows some 400,000 distinct CDR3 sequences, with roughly 14% occurring only once. This clonotype was observed at least ten times. As yet, its antigen is unknown. Study-level results: Blood also showed most of the thyroid clonotypes that were expanded above 0.001.

Diagnoses were made from clinical symptoms, serum measures (thyroxine and TRAb), thyroid ultrasound and orbital computed tomography. CDR3 length equals 13 residues. CDR1 is SGHAT and CDR2 is FQNNGV in the germline V gene. V gave up 5 bases and J gave up 2 bases, with 10 bases separating them. The chain has TRBV11-2 and TRBJ2-7, with TRBD1 as a possible D gene (6 bases). The specimen sequenced was blood. The origin of this receptor is a man under 40 with Graves' hyperthyroidism that later progressed to Graves' ophthalmopathy. The CDR3 here is CASSPTGTYEQYF. CDR3 in DNA: TGTGCCAGCAGCCCGACAGGTACCTACGAGCAGTACTTC.